This T cell receptor (beta chain) was sequenced in a study of shared clonotypes between healthy human individuals. Every one of the donors was a Caucasian adult that lived in Nashville, Tennessee. Profiling relied on immunoSEQ multiplex PCR, and the TCRdb table lists in-frame clones only, not all of them. This table has fewer than 700,000 clones, roughly four fifths appearing once. Study-wide points: The researchers took only blood, and tissue repertoires probably look different.

The germline V gene encodes CDR1 SGHNT and CDR2 YYREEE (reference sequence). The CDR3 covers 13 residues. Trimming took off 2 bases at V and 6 bases at J, with 11 bases between the two ends. Comment on this clone: Its antigen is currently unknown.

J is TRBJ1-2 and V is TRBV5-4; D is perhaps TRBD1 (6 bases). This TCR was sampled from a woman aged 40-49 years in good health. Some clones in this sample may be carry-over from other donors' samples. Specimen: PBMCs. In nucleotides, the CDR3 is TGTGCCAGCAGCTTAGGGGGTTCGGATGGCTACACCTTC. This encodes CASSLGGSDGYTF.